Here is one T cell receptor beta chain with its context. The target antigen is unknown. Those CD8+ T cells considered naive were CD45RO-CCR7+CD27+CD95-. The libraries of TRB cDNA were constructed through 5' RACE using UMI labels. Following a re-call of the 5' RACE reads, TCRdb has one entry per CDR3 protein and lacks DNA. Its listing shows around 60,000 distinct CDR3 sequences. The CDR3 contains 14 residues. The germline V gene has CDR1 DFQATT and CDR2 SNEGSKA (reference sequence). This sample stems from a study of CXCR3-negative and CXCR3-positive naive CD8 T cells. The overall study: The total count of TRB reads reached around 140 million, and each library contributed about 1.5 +/- 0.3 million.

Broader study findings: TRB CDR3 properties served as the basis for inferring TCR strength, and surface CD5 was comparable between naive subsets. Higher TRB CDR3 hydrophobicity marked CXCR3-positive naive cells relative to CXCR3-negative naive cells. Memory, not naive, CXCR3-negative and CXCR3-positive cells differed in TRBV-TRBJ usage.

Sequencing was done on a sample of naive CXCR3+ CD8+ T cells from blood. Subset indicated: CD45RO-CCR7+CD27+CD95- naive CD8+ T cells expressing CXCR3 (TNR3+). The chain joins TRBV20-1 to TRBJ2-1; the D gene TCRdb calls, TRBD1, cannot be checked with no DNA. This TCR was recovered from a human donor in good health. Some clones in this sample may be carry-over from other donors' samples. CDR3 amino acids: CSARAPDAGRGQFF.